A single sample is the source of the 22 T cell receptor beta chains below, sequenced in a study of PD-1 blockade in classical Hodgkin lymphoma. Generated by immunoSEQ multiplex PCR, the TCRdb table keeps only in-frame clones and is missing some. The sample shows 25,000 or so clones, approximately 74% of them seen only once. Patients all relapsed after autologous stem cell transplantation, and there was variation in brentuximab vedotin exposure. The source was peripheral blood mononuclear cells (PBMCs), collected at baseline. The receptors were sampled from a human donor with classical Hodgkin lymphoma.

The chain joins TRBV19 to TRBJ2-2; TRBD1 might be the D (6 bases). The CDR3 is made up of 16 amino acids. The V gene lost 5 bases and the J gene lost 2 bases, with 15 bases spanning the gap. CDR1 and CDR2 from the germline V gene are LNHDA and SQIVND (reference sequence). The CDR3 nucleotides read TGTGCCAGTAGTGTGAGGGGGACGATAAACACCGGGGAGCTGTTTTTT. It specifies CASSVRGTINTGELFF.

The chain carries TRBV15 and TRBJ2-7, with 9 bases that match TRBD1. The CDR3 covers 15 residues. The ends lost 1 base at V and 6 bases at J; junction bases unmatched: 7. Germline CDR1 is LNHNV and CDR2 is YYDKDF (reference sequence). The CDR3 coding sequence is TGTGCCACCAGCAGAGCCGGGACAGGGACTATCGAGCAGTACTTC. This translates into CATSRAGTGTIEQYF. Full variable domain (rest looked up from reference TRBV15 and TRBJ2-7): DAMVIQNPRYQVTQFGKPVTLSCSQTLNHNVMYWYQQKSSQAPKLLFHYYDKDFNNEADTPDNFQSRRPNTSFCFLDIRSPGLGDTAMYLCATSRAGTGTIEQYFGPGTRLTVT.

This clone was observed once. This chain uses TRBV27 with TRBJ2-3, with no clear D. There are 9 residues in the CDR3. Germline lookup yields CDR1 MNHEY and CDR2 SMNVEV (reference sequence). V lost 10 bases and J 5 bases, leaving 4 bases between the germline ends. The CDR3 nucleotides are TGTGCCACCGAAGATACGCAGTATTTT. It encodes CATEDTQYF.

The chain carries TRBV27 and TRBJ2-6, with D possibly called TRBD1 or TRBD2 (5 bases each). Germline CDR1 reads MNHEY; CDR2 reads SMNVEV (reference sequence). Trimming removed 3 bases from V and 0 bases from J, with 12 bases in between. The CDR3 loop spans 17 amino acids. This chain's CDR3 is CASSFWGFGSGANVLTF. DNA of the CDR3: TGTGCCAGCAGTTTCTGGGGGTTCGGCTCTGGGGCCAACGTCCTGACTTTC.

The chain joins TRBV7-2 to TRBJ1-4, with TRBD1 identical over 8 bases. CDR1 is SGHTA, CDR2 FQGNSA, per germline. The CDR3 totals 16 residues. V lost 4 bases to trimming and J lost 4 bases; unmatched junction nucleotides: 8. CDR3 DNA sequence: TGTGCCAGCAGCTCTCTCGGACAGGGCCGTAATGAAAAACTGTTTTTT. Translated: CASSSLGQGRNEKLFF. The full variable domain, completed using reference TRBV7-2 and TRBJ1-4, is GAGVSQSPSNKVTEKGKDVELRCDPISGHTALYWYRQSLGQGLEFLIYFQGNSAPDKSGLPSDRFSAERTGGSVSTLTIQRTQQEDSAVYLCASSSLGQGRNEKLFFGSGTQLSVL.

The V call is TRBV2, the J call TRBJ1-5; D is undetermined. This CDR3 region has 14 residues. Germline V gives CDR1 SNHLY, CDR2 FYNNEI. V lost 4 bases to trimming and J lost 2 bases, with 9 bases between them. Here the CDR3 reads CASSAQVGNQPQHF. For the CDR3, the DNA is TGTGCCAGCAGTGCGCAGGTGGGCAATCAGCCCCAGCATTTT.

This chain links TRBV10-3 with TRBJ1-5; D call uncertain. The CDR3 covers 14 residues. V dropped 5 bases and J dropped 1 base, with 9 bases sitting between them. The V gene's germline CDR1 is ENHRY and CDR2 SYGVKD. The CDR3 reads CAISSQLSNQPQHF. The CDR3 DNA reads as TGTGCCATCAGTTCACAGTTGAGCAATCAGCCCCAGCATTTT.

The CDR3 region has the DNA TGCGCCAGCAGCCTACAACAGGGAGGTTGGGCTGAAGCTTTCTTT. Translated, it gives CASSLQQGGWAEAFF. This sequence joins TRBV5-1 and TRBJ1-1, with TRBD1 as a possible D gene (6 bases). The CDR3 consists of 15 residues. V dropped 4 bases and J dropped 6 bases, with 19 bases sitting between them. Germline-derived CDR1 and CDR2 are SGHRS and YFSETQ. Full variable domain (remainder filled in from reference TRBV5-1 and TRBJ1-1): KAGVTQTPRYLIKTRGQQVTLSCSPISGHRSVSWYQQTPGQGLQFLFEYFSETQRNKGNFPGRFSGRQFSNSRSEMNVSTLELGDSALYLCASSLQQGGWAEAFFGQGTRLTVV.

The chain is built from TRBV10-3 and TRBJ2-7, with D maybe TRBD1 (6 bases). Looked up from germline, CDR1 is ENHRY and CDR2 is SYGVKD. CDR3 length: 14 amino acids. V lost 2 bases, J lost 2 bases, and 10 bases lay in between. The CDR3 DNA is TGTGCCATCAGTGAGGACAGGATTACCTACGAGCAGTACTTC. Its translation: CAISEDRITYEQYF.

The genes are TRBV6-5 and TRBJ1-1; weak D call: TRBD1 (6 bases). Trimming took off 6 bases at V and 0 bases at J, with 11 bases between the two ends. The length of the CDR3 is 14 residues. Germline CDR1 MNHEY, CDR2 SVGAGI. The CDR3 region has the DNA TGTGCCAGCAGATTGGACAGATTGAACACTGAAGCTTTCTTT. It yields the protein CASRLDRLNTEAFF.

The J gene is TRBJ2-3, the V gene TRBV19; 8 bases align to TRBD2. Germline V gene data show CDR1 as LNHDA and CDR2 as SQIVND (reference sequence). The CDR3 is made up of 15 amino acids. The junction had 9 bases not matched to a gene; V was cut back by 6 bases and J by 4 bases. CDR3 protein: CASRRPGLGSDTQYF. The CDR3 DNA sequence: TGTGCCAGTAGACGACCGGGACTAGGATCAGATACGCAGTATTTT.

The chain carries TRBV4-3 and TRBJ2-4, with D possibly TRBD2 on 6 matching bases. V gave up 0 bases and J gave up 7 bases, with 13 bases separating them. There are 15 residues in the CDR3. The germline V gene encodes CDR1 LGHNA and CDR2 YSLEER. The CDR3 DNA follows: TGCGCCAGCAGCCAAGATATGGTGGGAGGCAACATTCAGTACTTC. This gives the protein CASSQDMVGGNIQYF.

The genes are TRBV7-2 and TRBJ2-4; 7 positions agree with TRBD2. The length of the CDR3 is 15 residues. With V trimmed by 5 bases and J by 5 bases, 9 bases remained unmatched. The germline V gene has CDR1 SGHTA and CDR2 FQGNSA. CDR3 coding DNA: TGTGCCAGCAGCCGAATCCGGGGGGACCAAAACATTCAGTACTTC. Its translation: CASSRIRGDQNIQYF.

The chain couples TRBV30 to TRBJ2-7, with D tentatively TRBD1 or TRBD2 (6 bases each). Trimming shortened V by 0 bases and J by 3 bases, and 15 bases separated the two germline ends. Looked up from germline, CDR1 is GTSNPN and CDR2 is SVGIG (reference sequence). The CDR3 has 15 residues. CDR3 residues: CAWSVPKGGIYEQYF. The CDR3 region has the DNA TGTGCCTGGAGTGTACCTAAAGGGGGGATCTACGAGCAGTACTTC.

The chain uses TRBV7-7 and TRBJ2-5; 12 positions match TRBD2. Germline CDR1 SSHAT, CDR2 FNYEAQ (reference sequence). The J segment lost 4 bases and the V segment lost 5 bases, leaving 11 bases of the junction unmatched. CDR3 size: 17 residues. The CDR3 loop is CASSQNVLAGGRETQYF. The CDR3 DNA is TGTGCCAGCAGCCAGAATGTTCTAGCGGGGGGGCGAGAGACCCAGTACTTC.

This clone rates as medium-sized. The J gene is TRBJ1-5, the V gene TRBV28; 10 nucleotides align to TRBD1. Per germline, CDR1 MDHEN and CDR2 SYDVKM. The J segment lost 6 bases and the V segment lost 4 bases, leaving 12 bases of the junction unmatched. The CDR3 covers 17 residues. The CDR3 spells CASSSNWDRGSGQPQHF. CDR3 sequence (DNA): TGTGCCAGCAGTTCCAATTGGGACAGGGGATCGGGTCAGCCCCAGCATTTT.

The rearrangement links TRBV28 to TRBJ1-1; D might be TRBD1 (6 bases). CDR3 length: 16 amino acids. V lost 5 bases, J lost 5 bases, and 21 bases lay in between. Per the germline V gene, CDR1 is MDHEN and CDR2 is SYDVKM. CDR3 region: CASSRRVKGGWTEAFF. The CDR3 nucleotides read TGTGCCAGCAGTCGCCGTGTAAAAGGGGGGTGGACTGAAGCTTTCTTT. Complete variable domain (other parts from reference TRBV28 and TRBJ1-1): DVKVTQSSRYLVKRTGEKVFLECVQDMDHENMFWYRQDPGLGLRLIYFSYDVKMKEKGDIPEGYSVSREKKERFSLILESASTNQTSMYLCASSRRVKGGWTEAFFGQGTRLTVV.

This clone was picked up a small number of times. The chain recombines TRBV6-1 with TRBJ2-2; D unresolved. The length of the CDR3 is 13 residues. Trimming shortened V by 2 bases and J by 6 bases, and 7 bases separated the two germline ends. Germline CDR1 and CDR2: MNHNS and SASEGT. The DNA of the CDR3 is TGTGCCAGCAGTGAAATGATAGCCGGGGAGCTGTTTTTT. It yields the protein CASSEMIAGELFF.

The CDR3 DNA sequence: TGTGCCAGCAGCTTTTCTTTGGTTAACAATCAGCCCCAGCATTTT. It yields the protein CASSFSLVNNQPQHF. The V and J genes are TRBV5-8 and TRBJ1-5; D gene ambiguous. Germline assignment: CDR1 SGHTS and CDR2 YDEGEE. Trimming removed 2 bases from V and 3 bases from J, with 12 bases in between. The CDR3 has 15 amino acids.

In this sample, this clone turned up a few times. The genes are TRBV7-2 and TRBJ2-2; D is perhaps TRBD1 (6 bases). Looked up from germline, CDR1 is SGHTA and CDR2 is FQGNSA. V lost 5 bases and J lost 2, with 9 bases in between. The CDR3 runs 14 residues. The CDR3 protein is CASSRDTNTGELFF. In nucleotides, the CDR3 is TGTGCCAGCAGCCGGGACACCAACACCGGGGAGCTGTTTTTT.

The chain couples TRBV27 to TRBJ2-1, with D perhaps TRBD2 (5 bases). Germline CDR1 MNHEY, CDR2 SMNVEV (reference sequence). V dropped 7 bases and J dropped 4 bases, with 8 bases sitting between them. This CDR3 contains 12 residues. The CDR3, as DNA: TGTGCCAGCATCGGAGGATACAATGAGCAGTTCTTC. Protein sequence: CASIGGYNEQFF.

In nucleotides, the CDR3 is TGCGCCAGCAGGAAAAGCTCCTACAATGAGCAGTTCTTC. It yields the protein CASRKSSYNEQFF. V is TRBV23-1 and J is TRBJ2-1, with no clear D. TRBV23-1 is marked as an open reading frame, function uncertain. Between the trimmed V and J ends, which lost 6 bases and 0 bases, there was a span of 6 bases. This CDR3 is 13 amino acids long.